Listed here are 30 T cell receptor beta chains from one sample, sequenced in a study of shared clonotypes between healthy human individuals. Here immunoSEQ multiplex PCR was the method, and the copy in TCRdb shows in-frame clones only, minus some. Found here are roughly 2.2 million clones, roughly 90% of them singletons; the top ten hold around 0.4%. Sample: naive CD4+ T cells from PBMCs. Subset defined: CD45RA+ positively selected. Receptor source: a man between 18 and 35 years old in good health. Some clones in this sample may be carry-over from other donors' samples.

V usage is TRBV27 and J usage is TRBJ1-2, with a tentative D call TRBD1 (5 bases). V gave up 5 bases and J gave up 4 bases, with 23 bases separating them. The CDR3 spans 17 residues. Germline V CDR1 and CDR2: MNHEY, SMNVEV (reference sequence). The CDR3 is CASSQKSGTAPVYGYTF. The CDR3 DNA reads TGTGCCAGCAGTCAGAAATCAGGGACGGCCCCTGTCTATGGCTACACCTTC.

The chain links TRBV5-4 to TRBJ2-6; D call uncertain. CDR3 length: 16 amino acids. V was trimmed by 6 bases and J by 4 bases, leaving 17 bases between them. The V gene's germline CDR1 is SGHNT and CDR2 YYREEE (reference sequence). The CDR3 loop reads CASTLNPGSGANVLTF. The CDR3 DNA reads TGTGCCAGCACCCTTAACCCCGGGTCGGGGGCCAACGTCCTGACTTTC. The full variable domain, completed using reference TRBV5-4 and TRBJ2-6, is ETGVTQSPTHLIKTRGQQVTLRCSSQSGHNTVSWYQQALGQGPQFIFQYYREEENGRGNFPPRFSGLQFPNYSSELNVNALELDDSALYLCASTLNPGSGANVLTFGAGSRLTVL.

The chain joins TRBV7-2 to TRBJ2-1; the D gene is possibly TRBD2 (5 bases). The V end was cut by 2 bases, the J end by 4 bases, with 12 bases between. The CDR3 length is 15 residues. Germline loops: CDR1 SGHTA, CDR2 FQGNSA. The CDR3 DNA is TGTGCCAGCAGCTTAAGAGCGGTTTCGTACAATGAGCAGTTCTTC. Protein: CASSLRAVSYNEQFF.

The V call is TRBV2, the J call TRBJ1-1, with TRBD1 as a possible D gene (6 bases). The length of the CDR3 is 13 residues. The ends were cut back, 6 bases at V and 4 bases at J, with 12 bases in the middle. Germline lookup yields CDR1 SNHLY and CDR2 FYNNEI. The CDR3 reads CASRGGGPTEAFF. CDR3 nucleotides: TGTGCCAGCAGGGGTGGGGGGCCCACTGAAGCTTTCTTT. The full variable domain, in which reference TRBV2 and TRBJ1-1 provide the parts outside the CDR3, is EPEVTQTPSHQVTQMGQEVILRCVPISNHLYFYWYRQILGQKVEFLVSFYNNEISEKSEIFDDQFSVERPDGSNFTLKIRSTKLEDSAMYFCASRGGGPTEAFFGQGTRLTVV.

CDR3 nucleotides: TGCGCCAGCAGCGGACTAGCGGGAGGGGTCAAGGAGACCCAGTACTTC. Translating it yields CASSGLAGGVKETQYF. The V call is TRBV5-1, the J call TRBJ2-5, with 15 bases matching TRBD2. After removal of 4 bases from V and 5 bases from J, the junction contained 6 bases not matched to a gene. CDR1 and CDR2 (germline): SGHRS, YFSETQ. The CDR3 loop spans 16 amino acids.

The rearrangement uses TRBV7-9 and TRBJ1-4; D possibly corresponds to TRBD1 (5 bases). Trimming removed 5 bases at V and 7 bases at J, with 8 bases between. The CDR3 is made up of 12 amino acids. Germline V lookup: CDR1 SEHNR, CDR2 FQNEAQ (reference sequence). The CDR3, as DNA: TGTGCCAGCAGCCTAGGGGTTGAAAAACTGTTTTTT. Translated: CASSLGVEKLFF.

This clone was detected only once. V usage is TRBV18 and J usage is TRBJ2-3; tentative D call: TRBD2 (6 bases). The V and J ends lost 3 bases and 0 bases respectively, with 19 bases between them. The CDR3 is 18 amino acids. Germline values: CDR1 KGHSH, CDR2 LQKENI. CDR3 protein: CASSPRGRRGISTDTQYF. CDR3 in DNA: TGTGCCAGCTCACCTAGGGGCCGGCGCGGGATAAGCACAGATACGCAGTATTTT.

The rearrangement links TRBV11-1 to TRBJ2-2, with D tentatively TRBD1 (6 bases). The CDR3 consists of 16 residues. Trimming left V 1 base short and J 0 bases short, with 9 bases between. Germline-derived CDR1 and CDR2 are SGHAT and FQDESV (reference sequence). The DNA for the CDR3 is TGTGCCAGCAGCTTAGGCACAGGGTCGAACACCGGGGAGCTGTTTTTT. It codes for CASSLGTGSNTGELFF.

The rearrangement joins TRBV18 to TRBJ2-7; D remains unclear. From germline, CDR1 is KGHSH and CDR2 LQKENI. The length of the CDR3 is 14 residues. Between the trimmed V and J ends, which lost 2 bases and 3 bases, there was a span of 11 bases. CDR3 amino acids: CASSPGRIHYEQYF. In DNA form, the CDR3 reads TGTGCCAGCTCACCAGGTAGAATCCACTACGAGCAGTACTTC. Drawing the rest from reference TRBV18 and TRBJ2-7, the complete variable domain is NAGVMQNPRHLVRRRGQEARLRCSPMKGHSHVYWYRQLPEEGLKFMVYLQKENIIDESGMPKERFSAEFPKEGPSILRIQQVVRGDSAAYFCASSPGRIHYEQYFGPGTRLTVT.

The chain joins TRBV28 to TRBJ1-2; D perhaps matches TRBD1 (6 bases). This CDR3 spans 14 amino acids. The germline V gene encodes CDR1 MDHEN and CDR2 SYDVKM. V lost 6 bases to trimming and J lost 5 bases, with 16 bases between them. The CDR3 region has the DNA TGTGCCAGCAGCCCCCCAGGACAGAGATATGGCTACACCTTC. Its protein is CASSPPGQRYGYTF.

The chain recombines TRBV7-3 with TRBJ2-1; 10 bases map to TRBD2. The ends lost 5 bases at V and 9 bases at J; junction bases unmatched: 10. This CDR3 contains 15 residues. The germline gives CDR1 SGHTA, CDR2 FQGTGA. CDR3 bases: TGTGCCAGCAGCCGCGGACTAGCGGTCTTCGGTGAGCAGTTCTTC. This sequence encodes CASSRGLAVFGEQFF.

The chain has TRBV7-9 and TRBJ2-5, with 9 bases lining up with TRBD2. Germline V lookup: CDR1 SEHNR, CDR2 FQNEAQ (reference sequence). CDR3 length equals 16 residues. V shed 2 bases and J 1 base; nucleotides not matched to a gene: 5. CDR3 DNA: TGTGCCAGCAGCTTACTATTAGCGGGAGCCCAAGAGACCCAGTACTTC. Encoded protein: CASSLLLAGAQETQYF.

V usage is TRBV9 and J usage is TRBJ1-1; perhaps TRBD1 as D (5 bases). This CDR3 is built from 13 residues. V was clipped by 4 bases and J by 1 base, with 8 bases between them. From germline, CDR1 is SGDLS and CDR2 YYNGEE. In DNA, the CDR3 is TGTGCCAGCAGCTACCAGGGGAACACTGAAGCTTTCTTT. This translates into CASSYQGNTEAFF.

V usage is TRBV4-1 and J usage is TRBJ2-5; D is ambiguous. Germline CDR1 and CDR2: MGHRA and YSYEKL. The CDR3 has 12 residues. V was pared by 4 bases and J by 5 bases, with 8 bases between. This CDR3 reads CASSRSGETQYF. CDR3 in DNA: TGCGCCAGCAGCCGTTCCGGGGAGACCCAGTACTTC.

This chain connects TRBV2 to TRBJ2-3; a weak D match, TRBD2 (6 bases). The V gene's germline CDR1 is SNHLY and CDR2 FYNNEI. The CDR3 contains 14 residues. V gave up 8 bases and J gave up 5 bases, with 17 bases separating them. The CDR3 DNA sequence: TGTGCCAGCGCTATTGTGAGGAGGGGAGATACGCAGTATTTT. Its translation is CASAIVRRGDTQYF.

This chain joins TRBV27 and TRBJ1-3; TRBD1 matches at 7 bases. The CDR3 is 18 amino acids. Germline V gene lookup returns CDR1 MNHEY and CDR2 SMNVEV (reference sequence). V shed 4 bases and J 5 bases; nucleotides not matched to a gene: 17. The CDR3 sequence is CASSSHTDFRDSRNTIYF. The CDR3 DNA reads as TGTGCCAGCAGTTCGCATACTGATTTCCGGGACAGCCGAAACACCATATATTTT.

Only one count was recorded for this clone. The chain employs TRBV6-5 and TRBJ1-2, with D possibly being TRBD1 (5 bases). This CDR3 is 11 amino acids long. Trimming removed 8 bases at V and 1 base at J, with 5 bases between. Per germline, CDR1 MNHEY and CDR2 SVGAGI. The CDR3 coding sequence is TGTGCCAGCCAGGGTAACTATGGCTACACCTTC. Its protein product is CASQGNYGYTF.

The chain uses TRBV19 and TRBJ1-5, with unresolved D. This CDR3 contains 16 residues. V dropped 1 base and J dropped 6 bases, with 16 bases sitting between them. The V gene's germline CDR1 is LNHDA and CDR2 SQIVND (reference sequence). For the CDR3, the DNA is TGTGCCAGTAGTATAGGAGGCCCAGTTGGTCGTCAGCCCCAGCATTTT. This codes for CASSIGGPVGRQPQHF.

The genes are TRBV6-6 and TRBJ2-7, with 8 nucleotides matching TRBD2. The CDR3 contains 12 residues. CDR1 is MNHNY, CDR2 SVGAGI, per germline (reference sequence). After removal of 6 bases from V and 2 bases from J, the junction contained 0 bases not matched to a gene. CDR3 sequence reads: CASSGRAYEQYF. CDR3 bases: TGTGCCAGCAGCGGGAGGGCCTACGAGCAGTACTTC.

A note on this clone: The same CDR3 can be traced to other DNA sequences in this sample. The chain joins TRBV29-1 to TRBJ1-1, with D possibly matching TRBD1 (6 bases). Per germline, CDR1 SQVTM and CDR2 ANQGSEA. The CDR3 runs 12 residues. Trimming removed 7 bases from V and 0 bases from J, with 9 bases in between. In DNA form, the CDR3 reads TGCAGCGGCGGACAGATGAACACTGAAGCTTTCTTT. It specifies CSGGQMNTEAFF.

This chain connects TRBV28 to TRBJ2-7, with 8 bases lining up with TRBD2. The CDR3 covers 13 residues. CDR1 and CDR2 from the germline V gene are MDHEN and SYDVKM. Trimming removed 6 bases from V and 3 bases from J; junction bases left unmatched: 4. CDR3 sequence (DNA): TGTGCCAGCAGCCGGGGGGGAGGCTACGAGCAGTACTTC. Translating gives CASSRGGGYEQYF.

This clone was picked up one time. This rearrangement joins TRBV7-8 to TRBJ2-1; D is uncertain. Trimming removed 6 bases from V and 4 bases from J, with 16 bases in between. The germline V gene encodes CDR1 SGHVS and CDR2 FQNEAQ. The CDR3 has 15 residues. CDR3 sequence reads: CASRLGTGPYNEQFF. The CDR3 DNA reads TGTGCCAGCAGGTTGGGCACCGGGCCTTACAATGAGCAGTTCTTC.

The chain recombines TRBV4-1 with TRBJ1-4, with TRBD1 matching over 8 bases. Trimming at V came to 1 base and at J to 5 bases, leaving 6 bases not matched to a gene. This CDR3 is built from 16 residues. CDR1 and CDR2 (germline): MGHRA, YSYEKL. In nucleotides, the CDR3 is TGCGCCAGCAGCCAAGGGCCCGGGACAGGCAATGAAAAACTGTTTTTT. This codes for CASSQGPGTGNEKLFF.

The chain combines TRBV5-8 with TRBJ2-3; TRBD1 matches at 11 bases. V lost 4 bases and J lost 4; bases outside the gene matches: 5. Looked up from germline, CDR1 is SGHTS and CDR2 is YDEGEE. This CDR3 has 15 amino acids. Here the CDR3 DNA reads TGTGCCAGCAGCGAAGGACAGGGGGCAGCAGATACGCAGTATTTT. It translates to CASSEGQGAADTQYF.

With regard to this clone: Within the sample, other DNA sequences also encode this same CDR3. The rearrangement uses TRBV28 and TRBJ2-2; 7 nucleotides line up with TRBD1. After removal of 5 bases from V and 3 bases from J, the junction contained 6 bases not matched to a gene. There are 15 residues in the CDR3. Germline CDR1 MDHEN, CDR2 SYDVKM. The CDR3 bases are TGTGCCAGCAGTCCACTAGGGACAGACACCGGGGAGCTGTTTTTT. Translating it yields CASSPLGTDTGELFF.

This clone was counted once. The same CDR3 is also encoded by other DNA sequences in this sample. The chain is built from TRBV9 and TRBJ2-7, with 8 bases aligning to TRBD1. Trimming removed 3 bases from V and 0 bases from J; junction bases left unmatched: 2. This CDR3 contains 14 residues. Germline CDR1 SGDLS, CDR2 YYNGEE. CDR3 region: CASSGQGSSYEQYF. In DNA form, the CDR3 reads TGTGCCAGCAGCGGACAGGGGAGCTCCTACGAGCAGTACTTC.

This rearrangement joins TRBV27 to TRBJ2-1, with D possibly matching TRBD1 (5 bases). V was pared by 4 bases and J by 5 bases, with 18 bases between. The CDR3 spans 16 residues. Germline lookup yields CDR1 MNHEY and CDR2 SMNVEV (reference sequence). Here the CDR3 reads CASSSPKWAGNNEQFF. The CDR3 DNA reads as TGTGCCAGCAGTTCCCCCAAATGGGCAGGGAACAATGAGCAGTTCTTC.

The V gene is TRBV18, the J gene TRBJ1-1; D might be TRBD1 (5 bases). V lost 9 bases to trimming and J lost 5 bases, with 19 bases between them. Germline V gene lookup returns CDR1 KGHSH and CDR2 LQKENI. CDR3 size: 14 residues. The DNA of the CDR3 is TGTGCCAGTATTTACCAGCAGGGTTGGACTGAAGCTTTCTTT. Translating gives CASIYQQGWTEAFF.

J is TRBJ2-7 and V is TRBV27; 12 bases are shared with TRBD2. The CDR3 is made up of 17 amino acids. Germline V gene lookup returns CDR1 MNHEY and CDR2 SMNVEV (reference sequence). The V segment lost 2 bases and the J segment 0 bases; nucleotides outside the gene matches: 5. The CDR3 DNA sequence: TGTGCCAGCAGTTTACCTTCGACTAGCGGGAGCTCCTACGAGCAGTACTTC. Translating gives CASSLPSTSGSSYEQYF.

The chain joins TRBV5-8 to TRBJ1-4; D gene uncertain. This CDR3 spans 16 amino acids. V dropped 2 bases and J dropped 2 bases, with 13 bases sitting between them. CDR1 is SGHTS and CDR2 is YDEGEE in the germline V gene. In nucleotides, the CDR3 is TGTGCCAGCAGCTTAACCCTAGCCAGGACTAATGAAAAACTGTTTTTT. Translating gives CASSLTLARTNEKLFF.